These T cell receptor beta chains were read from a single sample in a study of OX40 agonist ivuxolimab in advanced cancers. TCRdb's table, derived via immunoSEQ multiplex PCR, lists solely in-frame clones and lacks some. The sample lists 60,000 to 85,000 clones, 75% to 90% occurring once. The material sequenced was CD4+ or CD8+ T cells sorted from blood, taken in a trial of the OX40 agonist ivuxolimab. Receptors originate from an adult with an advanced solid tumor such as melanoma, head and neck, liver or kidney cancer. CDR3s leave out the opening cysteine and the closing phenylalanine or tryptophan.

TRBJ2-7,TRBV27,ASSSQRGDFYEQY
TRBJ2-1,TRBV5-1,ASTAGGGAFNEQF
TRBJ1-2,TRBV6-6,ASSESGVGYT
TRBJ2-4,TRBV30,ASSQGAFGLAKNIQY
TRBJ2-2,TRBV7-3,ASSLIQGAGNGELF
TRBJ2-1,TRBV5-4,ASSLDTGEQF
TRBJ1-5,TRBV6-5,ASSYSVRGRHQPQH
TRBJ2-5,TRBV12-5,ASGSLSFQIAGGPKQTQY
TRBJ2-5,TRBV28,ASTQGIIETQY
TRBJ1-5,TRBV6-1,ARFRGLDQPQH
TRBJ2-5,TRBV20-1,SARQGQTQY
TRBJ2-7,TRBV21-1,ASRRQGFGQY
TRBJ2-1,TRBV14,ASSETSGRASEQF
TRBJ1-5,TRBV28,ASSLGREWDQPQH
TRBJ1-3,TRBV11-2,ASSLVGDAGNTIY
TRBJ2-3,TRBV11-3,ASSRRLRIHTDTQY
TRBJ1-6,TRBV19,ASSLGVSPLH
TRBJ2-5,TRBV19,ASSRTSGGAIRETQY
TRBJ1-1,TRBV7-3,ASSLGAGYTEAF
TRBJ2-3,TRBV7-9,ASSLGTGWTDTQY
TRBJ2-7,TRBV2,ASSERRNPYEQY
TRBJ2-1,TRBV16,ASSQWEGGEQF
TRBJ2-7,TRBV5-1,ASSHGQGRTYEQY
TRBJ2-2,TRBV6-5,ASSYSGGALTGELF
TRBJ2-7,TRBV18,ASSPAGLYEQY
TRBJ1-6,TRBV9,ASSPFLSSYNSPLH
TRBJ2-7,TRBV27,ASSLDRSRYEQY
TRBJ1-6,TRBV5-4,ASSPEINSPLH
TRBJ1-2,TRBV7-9,ASSFSFGQGTANYGYT
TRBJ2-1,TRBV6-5,ASSQRQGPYNEQF
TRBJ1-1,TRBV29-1,SVPPGQGVLNTEAF
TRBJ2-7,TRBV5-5,ASSLVIALSYEQY
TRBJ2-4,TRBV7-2,ASSSEALGIQY
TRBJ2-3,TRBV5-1,ASSLASGVPDTQY
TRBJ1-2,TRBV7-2,ASSLALLGYT
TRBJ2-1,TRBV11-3,ASSHRRSIDEQF
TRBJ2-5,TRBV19,ASSNGPGRVQETQY